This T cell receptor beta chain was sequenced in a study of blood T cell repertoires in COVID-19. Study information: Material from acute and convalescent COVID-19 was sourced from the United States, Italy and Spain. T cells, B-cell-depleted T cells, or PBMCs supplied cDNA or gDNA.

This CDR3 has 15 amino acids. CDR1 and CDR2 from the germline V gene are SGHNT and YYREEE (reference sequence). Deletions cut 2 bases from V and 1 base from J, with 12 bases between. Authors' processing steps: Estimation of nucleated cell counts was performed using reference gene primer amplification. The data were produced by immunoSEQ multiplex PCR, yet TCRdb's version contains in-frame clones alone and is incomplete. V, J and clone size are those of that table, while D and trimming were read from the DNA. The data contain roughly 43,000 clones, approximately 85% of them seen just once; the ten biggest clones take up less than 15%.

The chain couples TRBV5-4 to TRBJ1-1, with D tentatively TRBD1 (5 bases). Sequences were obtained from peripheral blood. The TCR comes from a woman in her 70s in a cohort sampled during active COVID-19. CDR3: CASSFRSQANTEAFF. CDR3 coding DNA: TGTGCCAGCAGCTTTAGGTCACAGGCGAACACTGAAGCTTTCTTT.